The T cell receptor beta chain described here comes from a study of blood T cells in healthy people across ages. Study results and caveats: Unknown donor CMV status possibly confounded expanded clonotype changes. Observed TCR beta diversity per million T cells went down as age went up. This fall followed a roughly linear course with age.

Each sample used at least 7 million PBMCs. Using a J-beta primer mix together with a sample-barcoded 5' primer, a second PCR was run for about 6 to 11 cycles. MiXCR, run by TCRdb on the 5' RACE reads, gives a single entry per CDR3 protein. The sample contains approximately 700,000 distinct CDR3 sequences, approximately 29% of which appear only once. On this clonotype: Its antigen is unidentified.

Per the germline V gene, CDR1 is SGHTA and CDR2 is FQGNSA. The CDR3 spans 15 residues. With 1 base removed from V and 4 bases from J, the gap between germline ends came to 10 bases. This clonotype originated in a woman older than 75 in good health. V gene TRBV7-2 combines with J gene TRBJ1-4; a weak D match, TRBD1 (5 bases). Sequencing input: blood. The CDR3 sequence: CASSLVAGHNEKLFF. The CDR3 DNA sequence: TGTGCCAGCAGCTTAGTGGCAGGGCATAATGAAAAACTGTTTTTT.